This T cell receptor (beta chain) is drawn from a study of molecular identifiers for immune sequencing clone quantification. Naive CD8 T cells were sorted as CD8+CD4-CCR7+CD45RA+. TCRdb analysed the PCR reads with MiXCR anew, one entry per CDR3 protein. Here the sample spans roughly 300,000 distinct CDR3 sequences, 24% being singletons. The CDR3 spans 13 residues. Trimming left V 5 bases short and J 3 bases short, with 11 bases between. CDR1 and CDR2 from the germline V gene are MNHEY and SMNVEV (reference sequence). V gene TRBV27 combines with J gene TRBJ2-7, with D perhaps being TRBD1 or TRBD2 (5 bases each). The receptor was derived from a human donor in good health. Some libraries in this study had Jurkat cell RNA spiked in. The sample was naive CD8+ T cells from blood, with Jurkat cell RNA spiked in. Sample subset: FACS-sorted CD8+CD4-CCR7+CD45RA+ naive T cells. CDR3 protein: CASSHRDGYEQYF. As DNA, the CDR3 is TGTGCCAGCAGTCACCGGGACGGCTACGAGCAGTACTTC.